Listed below are T cell receptor beta chains from one sample, sequenced in a study of T-cell reconstitution after alpha-beta-depleted transplantation in children. TCRdb recomputed calls from the PCR reads with MiXCR, one row per CDR3 protein. The sample lists around 200,000 distinct CDR3 sequences, about a tenth occurring once. The sequenced sample was PBMCs from the stem cell graft donor, obtained from the stem cell graft. The source is a human donor who donated a stem cell graft to a child with acute lymphoblastic leukemia. Both conserved end residues are part of each CDR3. Fields, in order: J gene, clone size, D gene, V gene, CDR3 protein, CDR3 DNA. D genes are given only for firm matches. Clone size appears in some rows only: once, few, many, or a class for an expanded clone.

>TRBJ1-1|few|.|TRBV20-1
CSARRYDETGMPEAFF
TGCAGTGCTAGAAGATACGATGAGACAGGTATGCCTGAAGCTTTCTTT
>TRBJ2-7|few|.|TRBV18
CASSPGRRLTYEQYF
TGTGCCAGCTCACCGGGACGGCGGCTTACCTACGAGCAGTACTTC
>TRBJ2-7|many|TRBD2|TRBV12-3/TRBV12-4
CASSLALRRGYEQYF
TGTGCCAGCAGTTTAGCGCTAAGGCGGGGGTACGAGCAGTACTTC
>TRBJ1-6|few|.|TRBV20-1
CSAREPGDSPLHF
TGCAGTGCTAGAGAGCCAGGGGATTCACCCCTCCACTTT
>TRBJ2-5|many|.|TRBV5-1
CASSQGQETQYF
TGCGCCAGCAGCCAGGGACAAGAGACCCAGTACTTC
>TRBJ2-7|few|.|TRBV5-5
CASSLKPSYEQYF
TGTGCCAGCAGCTTGAAACCGTCCTACGAGCAGTACTTC
>TRBJ2-5|.|TRBD1|TRBV24-1
CATSGGETGTQETQYF
TGTGCCACCAGTGGTGGGGAGACAGGGACCCAAGAGACCCAGTACTTC
>TRBJ1-1|.|.|TRBV5-1
CASSLAGAGTTEAFF
TGCGCCAGCAGCCTAGCCGGGGCAGGGACCACTGAAGCTTTCTTT
>TRBJ2-7|many|TRBD2|TRBV10-2
CASRTSGGPIFAYEQYF
TGCGCCAGCAGGACTTCGGGGGGGCCGATCTTTGCCTACGAGCAGTACTTC
>TRBJ1-2|.|TRBD1|TRBV5-1
CASSGGQAFYGYTF
TGCGCCAGCAGCGGGGGACAGGCCTTCTATGGCTACACCTTC
>TRBJ2-5|few|TRBD2|TRBV27
CASSRGLAGFQETQYF
TGTGCCAGCAGCCGGGGACTAGCGGGGTTCCAAGAGACCCAGTACTTC
>TRBJ2-2|.|.|TRBV5-1
CASSFSQGYTGELFF
TGCGCCAGCAGCTTTTCACAGGGCTACACCGGGGAGCTGTTTTTT
>TRBJ2-1|.|TRBD2|TRBV24-1
CAASDPSGGAHSYNEQFF
TGTGCCGCCAGTGACCCTAGCGGGGGGGCCCACTCCTACAATGAGCAGTTCTTC
>TRBJ2-2|many|TRBD1|TRBV10-3
CAISDYRPGQGAVGELFF
TGTGCCATCAGTGATTACCGTCCGGGACAGGGGGCAGTCGGGGAGCTGTTTTTT
>TRBJ2-3|.|.|TRBV5-1
CASSLPQKTDTQYF
TGCGCCAGCAGCTTGCCACAGAAGACAGATACGCAGTATTTT
>TRBJ2-5|few|.|TRBV4-1
CASSQDRASETQYF
TGCGCCAGCAGCCAAGATCGCGCCTCAGAGACCCAGTACTTC
>TRBJ2-7|few|.|TRBV18
CASSPGLEYEQYF
TGTGCCAGCTCACCCGGATTGGAATACGAGCAGTACTTC
>TRBJ2-1|many|TRBD2|TRBV7-9
CASRETGGNEQFF
TGTGCCAGCAGGGAAACGGGGGGGAATGAGCAGTTCTTC
>TRBJ2-1|many|TRBD2|TRBV6-5
CASSYSLLAGGQNEQFF
TGTGCCAGCAGTTACTCGCTTCTAGCGGGTGGTCAGAATGAGCAGTTCTTC
>TRBJ1-2|few|TRBD1|TRBV2
CASSQTGSNYGYTF
TGTGCCAGCAGTCAGACAGGGAGTAACTATGGCTACACCTTC
>TRBJ2-1|.|TRBD2|TRBV6-4
CASSDTTMGGAGQFF
TGTGCCAGCAGTGACACCACAATGGGAGGGGCAGGGCAGTTCTTC
>TRBJ1-2|.|.|TRBV3-1
CASSQGTALGGYTF
TGTGCCAGCAGCCAAGGGACAGCCCTCGGGGGCTACACCTTC
>TRBJ2-3|many|.|TRBV29-1
CSVEDPRGRGAGNTQYF
TGCAGCGTTGAAGATCCGCGGGGAAGGGGCGCGGGGAATACGCAGTATTTT
>TRBJ1-3|.|.|TRBV6-1
CASSAGSTNTIYF
TGTGCCAGCAGTGCAGGAAGCACAAACACCATATATTTT
>TRBJ1-4|.|.|TRBV10-2
CASSEWGPNEKLFF
TGCGCCAGCAGTGAGTGGGGGCCTAATGAAAAACTGTTTTTT
>TRBJ1-1|.|TRBD1|TRBV5-1
CASSRELTGGTEAFF
TGCGCCAGCAGCCGCGAACTGACAGGGGGCACTGAAGCTTTCTTT
>TRBJ1-1|.|.|TRBV3-1
CASSQGRVTEAFF
TGTGCCAGCAGCCAAGGCAGGGTTACTGAAGCTTTCTTT
>TRBJ1-2|few|.|TRBV2
CASIALSYGYTF
TGTGCCAGCATCGCCTTATCCTATGGCTACACCTTC
>TRBJ2-1|many|.|TRBV27
CASSLEGLGYNEQFF
TGTGCCAGCAGTTTAGAGGGACTTGGGTACAATGAGCAGTTCTTC
>TRBJ2-1|once|.|TRBV5-3
CARGLGLLYNEQFF
TGTGCCAGGGGCTTGGGGCTCCTCTACAATGAGCAGTTCTTC
>TRBJ1-5|many|.|TRBV5-1
CASSQGTGSGQPQHF
TGCGCCAGCAGCCAAGGGACGGGGTCAGGTCAGCCCCAGCATTTT
>TRBJ1-3|few|.|TRBV7-9
CASSSHRESSGNTIYF
TGTGCCAGCAGCAGTCACAGGGAGTCGTCCGGAAACACCATATATTTT
>TRBJ2-7|few|.|TRBV5-1
CASSLRGTYEQYF
TGCGCCAGCAGCTTACGAGGGACCTACGAGCAGTACTTC
>TRBJ2-2|.|TRBD2|TRBV5-1
CASSLEPSGSNTGELFF
TGCGCCAGCAGCTTGGAGCCTAGCGGGTCGAACACCGGGGAGCTGTTTTTT
>TRBJ2-1|few|.|TRBV6-5
CASSYDGTQGDEQFF
TGTGCCAGCAGTTACGACGGGACCCAAGGCGATGAGCAGTTCTTC
>TRBJ1-5|many|.|TRBV3-1
CASSQDSSVNQPQHF
TGTGCCAGCAGCCAAGATTCATCTGTGAATCAGCCCCAGCATTTT
>TRBJ1-1|many|.|TRBV5-1
CASRTSGAPFEAFF
TGCGCCAGCAGAACCTCAGGGGCACCTTTTGAAGCTTTCTTT
>TRBJ1-1|few|.|TRBV20-1
CSAGGSSTEAFF
TGCAGTGCTGGGGGGTCATCCACTGAAGCTTTCTTT
>TRBJ1-5|many|.|TRBV6-5
CASSLEGGNQPQHF
TGTGCCAGCAGTTTAGAAGGGGGCAATCAGCCCCAGCATTTT
>TRBJ2-3|many|.|TRBV2
CASKVRTSTDTQYF
TGTGCCAGCAAGGTCAGGACCAGCACAGATACGCAGTATTTT
>TRBJ2-1|few|TRBD2|TRBV27
CASGRGGAASYNEQFF
TGTGCCAGCGGACGCGGGGGGGCTGCATCCTACAATGAGCAGTTCTTC
>TRBJ1-2|few|.|TRBV20-1
CSARSQGNPRLSDGYTF
TGCAGTGCAAGATCCCAGGGTAATCCTCGCCTATCGGATGGCTACACCTTC
>TRBJ2-7|.|.|TRBV6-2/TRBV6-3
CASNYSLDEQYF
TGTGCCAGCAATTACTCGTTGGACGAGCAGTACTTC
>TRBJ2-7|many|TRBD2|TRBV6-2/TRBV6-3
CASTRTSGSYEQYF
TGTGCCAGCACCAGGACTAGCGGTTCCTACGAGCAGTACTTC
>TRBJ1-5|.|.|TRBV12-3/TRBV12-4
CASSQSPTLQPQHF
TGTGCCAGCAGCCAGAGTCCAACCCTTCAGCCCCAGCATTTT